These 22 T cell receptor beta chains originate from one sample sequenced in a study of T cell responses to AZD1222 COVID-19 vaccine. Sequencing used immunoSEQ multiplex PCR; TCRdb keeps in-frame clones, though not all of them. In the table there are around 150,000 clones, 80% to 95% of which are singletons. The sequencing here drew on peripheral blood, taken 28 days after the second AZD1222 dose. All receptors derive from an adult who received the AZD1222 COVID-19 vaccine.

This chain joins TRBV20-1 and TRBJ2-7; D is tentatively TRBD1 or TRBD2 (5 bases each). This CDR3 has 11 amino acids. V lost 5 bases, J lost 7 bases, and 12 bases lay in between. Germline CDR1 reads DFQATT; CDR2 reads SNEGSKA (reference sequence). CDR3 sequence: CSAGDPLEQYF. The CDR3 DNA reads TGCAGTGCTGGGGACCCTCTAGAGCAGTACTTC.

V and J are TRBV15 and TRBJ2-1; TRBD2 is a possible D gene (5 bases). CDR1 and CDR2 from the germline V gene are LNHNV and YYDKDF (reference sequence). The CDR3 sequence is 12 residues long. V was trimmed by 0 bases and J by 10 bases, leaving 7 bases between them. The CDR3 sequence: CATSRDWEEQFF. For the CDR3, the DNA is TGTGCCACCAGCAGAGATTGGGAGGAGCAGTTCTTC.

The CDR3: CASSQGKREQFF. The CDR3 DNA reads TGTGCCAGCAGCCAGGGCAAGCGAGAGCAGTTCTTC. This sequence joins TRBV3-1 (or the pseudogene TRBV3-2) and TRBJ2-1; D is unclear. The ends were cut back, 3 bases at V and 10 bases at J, with 10 bases in the middle. Looked up from germline, CDR1 is LGHDT and CDR2 is YNNKEL (reference sequence). The CDR3 has 12 residues.

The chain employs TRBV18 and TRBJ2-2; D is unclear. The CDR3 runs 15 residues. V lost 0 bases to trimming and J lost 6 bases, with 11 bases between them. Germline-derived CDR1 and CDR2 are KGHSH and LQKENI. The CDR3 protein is CASSPPQRGAGELFF. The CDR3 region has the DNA TGTGCCAGCTCACCACCACAGAGAGGTGCCGGGGAGCTGTTTTTT.

This CDR3 reads CASSFKGFQPQHF. CDR3 sequence (DNA): TGTGCCAGCAGCTTTAAGGGGTTTCAGCCCCAGCATTTT. The chain joins TRBV5-6 to TRBJ1-5; possible D gene TRBD1, 5 bases. Germline V gene data show CDR1 as SGHDT and CDR2 as YYEEEE. The CDR3 runs 13 residues. V lost 2 bases and J lost 6, with 9 bases in between.

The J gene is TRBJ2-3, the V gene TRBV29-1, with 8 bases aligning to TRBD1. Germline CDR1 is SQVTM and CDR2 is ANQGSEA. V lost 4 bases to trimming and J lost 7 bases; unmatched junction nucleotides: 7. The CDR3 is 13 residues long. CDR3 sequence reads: CSVAGQGRNTQYF. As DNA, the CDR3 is TGCAGCGTTGCCGGACAGGGTAGAAATACGCAGTATTTT.

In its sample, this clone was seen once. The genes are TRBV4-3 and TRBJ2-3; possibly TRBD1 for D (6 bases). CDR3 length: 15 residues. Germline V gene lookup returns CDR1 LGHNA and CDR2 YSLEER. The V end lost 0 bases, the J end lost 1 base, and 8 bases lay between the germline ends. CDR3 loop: CASSQEWGRTDTQYF. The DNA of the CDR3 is TGCGCCAGCAGCCAAGAGTGGGGGCGCACAGATACGCAGTATTTT.

CDR3 protein: CASSQGSGGNQPQHF. CDR3 bases: TGCGCCAGCAGCCAAGGCAGTGGAGGCAATCAGCCCCAGCATTTT. The chain links TRBV4-3 to TRBJ1-5; D ambiguous. There are 15 residues in the CDR3. Germline CDR1 and CDR2: LGHNA and YSLEER. Trimming took 1 base from V and 2 from J, leaving 9 bases between them.

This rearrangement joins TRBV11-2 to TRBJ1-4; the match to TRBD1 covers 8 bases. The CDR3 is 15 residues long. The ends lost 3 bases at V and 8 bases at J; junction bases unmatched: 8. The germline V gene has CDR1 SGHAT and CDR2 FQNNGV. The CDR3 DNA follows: TGTGCCAGCAGCTTTGATCCAGGGGGCGAGGAAAAACTGTTTTTT. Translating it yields CASSFDPGGEEKLFF.

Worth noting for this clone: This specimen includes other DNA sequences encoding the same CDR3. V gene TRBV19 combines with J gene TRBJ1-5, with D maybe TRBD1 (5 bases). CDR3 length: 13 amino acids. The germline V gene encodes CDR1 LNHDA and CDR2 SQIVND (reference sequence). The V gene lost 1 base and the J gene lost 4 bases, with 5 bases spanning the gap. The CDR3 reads CASSIGGNQPQHF. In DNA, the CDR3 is TGTGCCAGTAGTATAGGGGGGAATCAGCCCCAGCATTTT.

The CDR3 sequence: CASSSGSLEETQYF. CDR3 nucleotides: TGTGCCAGTAGTTCGGGGTCCCTGGAAGAGACCCAGTACTTC. The chain joins TRBV19 to TRBJ2-5, with a weak D call TRBD2 (5 bases). V was pared by 5 bases and J by 3 bases, with 13 bases between. From germline, CDR1 is LNHDA and CDR2 SQIVND (reference sequence). The CDR3 is 14 amino acids.

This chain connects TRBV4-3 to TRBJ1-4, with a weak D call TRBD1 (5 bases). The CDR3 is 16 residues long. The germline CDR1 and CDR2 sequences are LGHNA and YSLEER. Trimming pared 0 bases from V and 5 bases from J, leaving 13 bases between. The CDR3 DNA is TGCGCCAGCAGCCAAGAAGGGGAGTTGGGGAATGAAAAACTGTTTTTT. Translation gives CASSQEGELGNEKLFF.

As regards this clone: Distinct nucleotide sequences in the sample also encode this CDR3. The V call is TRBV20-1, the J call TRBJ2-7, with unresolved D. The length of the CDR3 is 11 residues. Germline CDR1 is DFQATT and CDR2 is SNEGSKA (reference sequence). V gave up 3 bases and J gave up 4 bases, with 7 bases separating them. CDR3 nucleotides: TGCAGTGCTAGGGGTTCGTACGAGCAGTACTTC. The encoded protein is CSARGSYEQYF.

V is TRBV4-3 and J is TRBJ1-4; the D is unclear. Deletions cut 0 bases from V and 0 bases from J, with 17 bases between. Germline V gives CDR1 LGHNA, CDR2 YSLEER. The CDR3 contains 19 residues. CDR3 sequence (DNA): TGCGCCAGCAGCCAAGAACCGCATTCGCGGTCTGCAACTAATGAAAAACTGTTTTTT. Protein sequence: CASSQEPHSRSATNEKLFF.

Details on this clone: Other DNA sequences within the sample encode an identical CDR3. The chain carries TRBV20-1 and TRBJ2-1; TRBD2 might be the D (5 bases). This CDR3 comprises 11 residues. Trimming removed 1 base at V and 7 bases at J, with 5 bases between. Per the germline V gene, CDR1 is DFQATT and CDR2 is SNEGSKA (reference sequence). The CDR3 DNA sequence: TGCAGTGCTAGAGGGAGGAATGAGCAGTTCTTC. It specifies CSARGRNEQFF.

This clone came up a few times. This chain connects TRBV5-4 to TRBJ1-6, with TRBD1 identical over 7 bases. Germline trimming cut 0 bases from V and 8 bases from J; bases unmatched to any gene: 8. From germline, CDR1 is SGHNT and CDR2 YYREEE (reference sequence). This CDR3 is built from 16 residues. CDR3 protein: CASSLARDSRYSPLHF. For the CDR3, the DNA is TGTGCCAGCAGCTTGGCGAGGGACAGCCGTTATTCACCCCTCCACTTT.

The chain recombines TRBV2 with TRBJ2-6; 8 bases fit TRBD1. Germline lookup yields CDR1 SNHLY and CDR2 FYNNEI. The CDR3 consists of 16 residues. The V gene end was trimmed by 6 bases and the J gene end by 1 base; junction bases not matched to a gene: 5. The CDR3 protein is CASRADRDSGANVLTF. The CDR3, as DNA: TGTGCCAGCAGGGCGGACAGGGATTCTGGGGCCAACGTCCTGACTTTC. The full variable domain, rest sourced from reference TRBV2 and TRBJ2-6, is EPEVTQTPSHQVTQMGQEVILRCVPISNHLYFYWYRQILGQKVEFLVSFYNNEISEKSEIFDDQFSVERPDGSNFTLKIRSTKLEDSAMYFCASRADRDSGANVLTFGAGSRLTVL.

CDR3 in amino acids: CASSQVGSGANVLTF. In DNA form, the CDR3 reads TGCGCCAGCAGCCAAGTGGGCTCTGGGGCCAACGTCCTGACTTTC. The chain joins TRBV4-3 to TRBJ2-6, with D unresolved. The CDR3 is 15 residues long. Germline V gene lookup returns CDR1 LGHNA and CDR2 YSLEER. The V end lost 1 base, the J end lost 0 bases, and 4 bases lay between the germline ends.

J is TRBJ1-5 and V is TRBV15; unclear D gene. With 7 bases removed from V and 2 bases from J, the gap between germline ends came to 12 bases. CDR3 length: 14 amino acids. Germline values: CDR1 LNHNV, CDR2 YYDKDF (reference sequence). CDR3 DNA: TGTGCCACCACATCTGAAGATGGCAATCAGCCCCAGCATTTT. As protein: CATTSEDGNQPQHF.

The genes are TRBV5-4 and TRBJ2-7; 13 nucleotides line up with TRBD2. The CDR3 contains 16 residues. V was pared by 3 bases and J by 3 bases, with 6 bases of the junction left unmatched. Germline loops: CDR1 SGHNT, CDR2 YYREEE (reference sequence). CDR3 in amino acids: CASSSGLAGEGYEQYF. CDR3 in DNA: TGTGCCAGCAGCTCCGGACTAGCGGGAGAAGGCTACGAGCAGTACTTC.

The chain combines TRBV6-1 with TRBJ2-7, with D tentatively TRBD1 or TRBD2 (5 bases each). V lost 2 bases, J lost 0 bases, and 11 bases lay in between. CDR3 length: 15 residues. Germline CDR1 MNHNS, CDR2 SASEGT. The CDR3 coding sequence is TGTGCCAGCAGTGAAACAACGGGGACCTCCTACGAGCAGTACTTC. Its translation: CASSETTGTSYEQYF.

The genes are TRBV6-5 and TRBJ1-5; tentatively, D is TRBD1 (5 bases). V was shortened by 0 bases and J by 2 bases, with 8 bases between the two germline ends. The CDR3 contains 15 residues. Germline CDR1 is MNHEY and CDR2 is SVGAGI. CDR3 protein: CASSYSKGGNQPQHF. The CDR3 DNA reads TGTGCCAGCAGTTACTCGAAAGGGGGCAATCAGCCCCAGCATTTT.